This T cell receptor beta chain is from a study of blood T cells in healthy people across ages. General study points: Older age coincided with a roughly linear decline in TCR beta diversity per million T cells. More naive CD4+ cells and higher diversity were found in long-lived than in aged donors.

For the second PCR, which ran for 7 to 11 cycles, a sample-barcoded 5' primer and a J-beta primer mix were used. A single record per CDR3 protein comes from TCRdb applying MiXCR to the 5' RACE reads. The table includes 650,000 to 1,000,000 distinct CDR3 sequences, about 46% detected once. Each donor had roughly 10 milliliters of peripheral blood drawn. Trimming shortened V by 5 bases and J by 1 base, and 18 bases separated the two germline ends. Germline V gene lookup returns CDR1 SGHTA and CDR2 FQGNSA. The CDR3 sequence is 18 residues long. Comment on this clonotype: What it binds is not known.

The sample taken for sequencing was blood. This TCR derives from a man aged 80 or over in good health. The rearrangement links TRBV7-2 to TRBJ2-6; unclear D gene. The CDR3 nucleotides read TGTGCCAGCAGCCTAGTGGCCTTGACTCCTTCTGGGGCCAACGTCCTGACTTTC. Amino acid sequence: CASSLVALTPSGANVLTF.